This TCR beta chain was sequenced for a study of blood T cell repertoires in COVID-19. Libraries were prepared by immunoSEQ multiplex PCR; TCRdb keeps only in-frame clonotypes and omits some of them. The sample has a few hundred thousand clones; around 83% are singletons. Deletions cut 7 bases from V and 7 bases from J, with 7 bases between. This CDR3 comprises 11 residues. Germline V gene lookup returns CDR1 LNHDA and CDR2 SQIVND (reference sequence). The TCR sequence derives from a man in his forties or fifties who had been exposed to COVID-19. The chain recombines TRBV19 with TRBJ2-2; D uncertain. The sample was PBMCs or T cells enriched from blood (not recorded which). CDR3 protein: CASIHHGELFF. CDR3 in DNA: TGTGCCAGTATACACCACGGGGAGCTGTTTTTT.